This TCR beta chain is from a study of T cell clonotyping in hematopoietic cell transplantation. Study-level results: Broader posttransplant TCR repertoire diversity was predicted by graft donor and pretransplant recipient Inverse Simpson Index values. After transplant, recipient diversity fell while pathologically expanded clonotypes grew through day 180.

CDR3 length equals 14 residues. CDR1 and CDR2 (germline): SGDLS, YYNGEE. With V trimmed by 3 bases and J by 9 bases, 1 base remained unmatched. Produced via immunoSEQ multiplex PCR; TCRdb's table is partial and in-frame only. Of tens of thousands of clones in the sample, 90% to 97% are singletons; the top ten hold roughly 1.5%. As for this clone: The antigen remains undetermined.

Described time point: recipient sample about 28 days before transplant, after cytoreduction. Sequences were derived from peripheral blood mononuclear cells, sampled before stem cell transplant. This chain uses TRBV9 with TRBJ2-3; TRBD2 matches at 16 bases. The receptor comes from a woman aged 45-60 years with acute myeloid leukemia. Some clones in this sample may be carry-over from other donors' samples. This chain's CDR3 is CASSAGLAGGTQYF. DNA for the CDR3: TGTGCCAGCAGCGCGGGACTAGCGGGGGGGACGCAGTATTTT.